The source of this T cell receptor beta chain is a study of post-analysis software for immune sequencing data. General study results and limits: TRBV5-6, TRBV5-1 and TRBV20-1 belonged to a set of roughly five TRBV segments that were more frequent in patients than controls.

V lost 5 bases and J 0 bases, leaving 15 bases between the germline ends. Per germline, CDR1 SEHNR and CDR2 FQNEAQ (reference sequence). The CDR3 totals 16 residues. Note on this clonotype: Its antigen remains unknown.

TCR beta cDNA libraries had unique molecular identifiers. The T cell input of about 0.85 to 10 million gave a few hundred thousand cDNA molecules. TCRdb re-called the PCR reads through MiXCR, storing one row per CDR3 protein. The data show about 540,000 distinct CDR3 sequences, around 31% seen once. This sequence joins TRBV7-9 and TRBJ2-3; perhaps TRBD1 as D (7 bases). The source of this sequence is a girl between 2 and 17 years old with multiple sclerosis. The sample was blood. This CDR3 reads CASSNTRGASTDTQYF. The CDR3 region has the DNA TGTGCCAGCAGCAACACCAGGGGGGCTAGCACAGATACGCAGTATTTT. The entire variable domain, with the rest obtained from reference TRBV7-9 and TRBJ2-3, is as follows: DTGVSQNPRHKITKRGQNVTFRCDPISEHNRLYWYRQTLGQGPEFLTYFQNEAQLEKSRLLSDRFSAERPKGSFSTLEIQRTEQGDSAMYLCASSNTRGASTDTQYFGPGTRLTVL.